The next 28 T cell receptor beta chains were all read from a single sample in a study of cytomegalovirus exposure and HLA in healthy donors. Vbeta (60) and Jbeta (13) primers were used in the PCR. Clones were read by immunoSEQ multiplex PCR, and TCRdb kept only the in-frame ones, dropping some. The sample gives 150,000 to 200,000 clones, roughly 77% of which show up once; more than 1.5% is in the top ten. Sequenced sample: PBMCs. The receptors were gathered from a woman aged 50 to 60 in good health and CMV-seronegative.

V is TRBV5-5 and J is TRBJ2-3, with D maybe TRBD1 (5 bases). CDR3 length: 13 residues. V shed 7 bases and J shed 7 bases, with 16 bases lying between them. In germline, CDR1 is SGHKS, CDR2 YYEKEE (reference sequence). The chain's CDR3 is CASLTVIGNTQYF. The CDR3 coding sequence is TGTGCCAGCCTGACAGTTATAGGGAATACGCAGTATTTT.

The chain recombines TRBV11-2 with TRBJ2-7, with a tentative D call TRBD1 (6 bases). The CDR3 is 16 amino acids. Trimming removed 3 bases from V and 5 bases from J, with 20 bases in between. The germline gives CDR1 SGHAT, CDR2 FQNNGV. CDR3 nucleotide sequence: TGTGCCAGCAGCTTCGTTTATTATGGGGACAACGACGAGCAGTACTTC. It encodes CASSFVYYGDNDEQYF.

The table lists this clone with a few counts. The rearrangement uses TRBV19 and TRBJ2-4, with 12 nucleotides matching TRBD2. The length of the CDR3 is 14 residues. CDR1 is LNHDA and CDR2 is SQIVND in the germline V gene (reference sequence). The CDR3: CVGPGLAGKNIQYF. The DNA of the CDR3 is TGTGTCGGCCCCGGACTAGCGGGGAAAAACATTCAGTACTTC.

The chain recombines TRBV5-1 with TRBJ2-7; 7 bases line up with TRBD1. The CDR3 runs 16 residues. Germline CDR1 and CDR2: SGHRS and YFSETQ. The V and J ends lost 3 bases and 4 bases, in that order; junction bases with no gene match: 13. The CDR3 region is CASSSGTASPHYEQYF. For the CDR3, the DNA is TGCGCCAGCAGCTCCGGGACAGCGTCCCCCCATTACGAGCAGTACTTC.

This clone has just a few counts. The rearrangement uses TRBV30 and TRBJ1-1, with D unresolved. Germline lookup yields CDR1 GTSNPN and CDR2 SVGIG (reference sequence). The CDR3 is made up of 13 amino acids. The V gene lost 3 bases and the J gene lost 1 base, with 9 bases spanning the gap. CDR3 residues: CAWRTTPNTEAFF. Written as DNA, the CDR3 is TGTGCCTGGAGGACAACGCCGAACACTGAAGCTTTCTTT.

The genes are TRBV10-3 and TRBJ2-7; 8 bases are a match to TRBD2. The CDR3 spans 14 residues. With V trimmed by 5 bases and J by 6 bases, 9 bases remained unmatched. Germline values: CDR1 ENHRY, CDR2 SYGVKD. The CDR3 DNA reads TGTGCCATCAGTAATGAGCGGGAGTCCGCCGAGCAGTACTTC. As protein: CAISNERESAEQYF.

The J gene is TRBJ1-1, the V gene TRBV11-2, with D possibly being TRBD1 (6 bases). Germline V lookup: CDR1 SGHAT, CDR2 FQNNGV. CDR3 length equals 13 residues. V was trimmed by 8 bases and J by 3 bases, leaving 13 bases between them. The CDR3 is CASVQGTDTEAFF. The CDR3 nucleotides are TGTGCCAGCGTCCAGGGGACGGACACTGAAGCTTTCTTT.

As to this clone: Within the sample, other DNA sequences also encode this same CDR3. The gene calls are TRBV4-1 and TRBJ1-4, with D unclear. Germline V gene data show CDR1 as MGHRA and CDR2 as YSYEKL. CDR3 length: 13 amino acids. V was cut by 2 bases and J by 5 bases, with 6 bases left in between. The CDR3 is CASSQFRNEKLFF. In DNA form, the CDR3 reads TGCGCCAGCAGCCAATTCCGGAATGAAAAACTGTTTTTT.

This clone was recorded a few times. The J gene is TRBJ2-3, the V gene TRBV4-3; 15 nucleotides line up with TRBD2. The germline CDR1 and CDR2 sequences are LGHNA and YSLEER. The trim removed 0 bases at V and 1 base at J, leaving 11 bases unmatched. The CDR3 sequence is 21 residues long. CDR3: CASSQDYGLAGGQHRTDTQYF. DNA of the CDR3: TGCGCCAGCAGCCAAGATTACGGACTAGCGGGGGGGCAACATCGCACAGATACGCAGTATTTT.

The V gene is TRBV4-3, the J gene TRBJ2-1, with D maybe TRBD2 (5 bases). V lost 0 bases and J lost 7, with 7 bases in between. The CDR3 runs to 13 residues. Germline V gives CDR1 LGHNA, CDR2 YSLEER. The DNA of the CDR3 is TGCGCCAGCAGCCAAGATATAGCGAATGAGCAGTTCTTC. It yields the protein CASSQDIANEQFF.

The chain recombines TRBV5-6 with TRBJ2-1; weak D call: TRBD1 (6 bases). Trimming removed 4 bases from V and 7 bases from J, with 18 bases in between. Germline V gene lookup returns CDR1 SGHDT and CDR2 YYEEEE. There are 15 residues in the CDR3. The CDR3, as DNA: TGTGCCAGCAGCCCAATCGGCAGGGGTAGGAATGAGCAGTTCTTC. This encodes CASSPIGRGRNEQFF.

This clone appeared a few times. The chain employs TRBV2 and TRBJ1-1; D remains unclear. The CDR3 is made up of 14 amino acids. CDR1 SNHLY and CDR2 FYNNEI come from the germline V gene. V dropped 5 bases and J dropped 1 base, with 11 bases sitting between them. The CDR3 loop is CASSREGTNTEAFF. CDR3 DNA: TGTGCCAGCAGTAGAGAGGGAACGAACACTGAAGCTTTCTTT.

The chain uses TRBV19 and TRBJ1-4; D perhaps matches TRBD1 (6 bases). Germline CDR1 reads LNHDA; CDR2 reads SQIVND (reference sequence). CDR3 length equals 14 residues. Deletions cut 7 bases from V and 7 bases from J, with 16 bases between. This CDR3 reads CASINRAAGEKLFF. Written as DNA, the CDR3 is TGTGCCAGTATCAACAGGGCGGCGGGTGAAAAACTGTTTTTT.

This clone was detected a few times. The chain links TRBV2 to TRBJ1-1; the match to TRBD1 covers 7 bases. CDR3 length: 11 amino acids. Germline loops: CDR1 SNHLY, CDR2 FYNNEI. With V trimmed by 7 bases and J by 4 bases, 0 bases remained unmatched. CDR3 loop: CASTGGTEAFF. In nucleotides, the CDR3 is TGTGCCAGCACAGGGGGCACTGAAGCTTTCTTT.

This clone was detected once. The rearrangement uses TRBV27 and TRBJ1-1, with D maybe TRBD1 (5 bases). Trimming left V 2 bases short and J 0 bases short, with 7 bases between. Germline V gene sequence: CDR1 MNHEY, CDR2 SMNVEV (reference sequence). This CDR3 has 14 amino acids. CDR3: CASSLQGLNTEAFF. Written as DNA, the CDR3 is TGTGCCAGCAGTTTACAGGGTCTGAACACTGAAGCTTTCTTT.

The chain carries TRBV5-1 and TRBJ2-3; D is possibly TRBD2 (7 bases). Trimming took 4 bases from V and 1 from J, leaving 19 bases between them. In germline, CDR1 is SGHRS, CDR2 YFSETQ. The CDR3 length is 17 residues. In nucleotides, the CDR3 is TGCGCCAGCAGCCGATTGGGGGGGCGGGAGCGCACAGATACGCAGTATTTT. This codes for CASSRLGGRERTDTQYF. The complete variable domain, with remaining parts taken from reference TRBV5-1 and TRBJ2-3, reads KAGVTQTPRYLIKTRGQQVTLSCSPISGHRSVSWYQQTPGQGLQFLFEYFSETQRNKGNFPGRFSGRQFSNSRSEMNVSTLELGDSALYLCASSRLGGRERTDTQYFGPGTRLTVL.

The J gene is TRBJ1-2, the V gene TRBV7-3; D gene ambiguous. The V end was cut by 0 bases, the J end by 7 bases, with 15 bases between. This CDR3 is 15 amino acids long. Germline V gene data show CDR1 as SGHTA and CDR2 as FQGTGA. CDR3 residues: CASSLTGGSESGYTF. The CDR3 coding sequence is TGTGCCAGCAGCTTAACGGGCGGGTCTGAGTCTGGCTACACCTTC.

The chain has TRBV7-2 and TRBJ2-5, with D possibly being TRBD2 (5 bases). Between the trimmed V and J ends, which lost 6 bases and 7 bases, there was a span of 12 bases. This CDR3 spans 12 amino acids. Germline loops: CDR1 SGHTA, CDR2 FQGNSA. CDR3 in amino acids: CASSFRGLTQYF. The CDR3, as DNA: TGTGCCAGCAGTTTCAGAGGGTTGACCCAGTACTTC.

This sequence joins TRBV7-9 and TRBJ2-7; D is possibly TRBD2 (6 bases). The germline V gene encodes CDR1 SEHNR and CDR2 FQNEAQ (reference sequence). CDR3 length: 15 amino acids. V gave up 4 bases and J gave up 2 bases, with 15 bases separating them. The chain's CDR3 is CASSSVRDGAYEQYF. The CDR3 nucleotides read TGTGCCAGCAGCTCCGTGCGGGACGGGGCCTACGAGCAGTACTTC.

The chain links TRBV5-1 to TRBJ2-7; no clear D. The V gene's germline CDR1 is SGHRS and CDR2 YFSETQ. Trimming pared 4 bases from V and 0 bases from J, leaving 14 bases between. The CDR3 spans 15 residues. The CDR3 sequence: CASSPPRGRSYEQYF. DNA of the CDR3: TGCGCCAGCAGCCCCCCCCGCGGCCGCTCCTACGAGCAGTACTTC.

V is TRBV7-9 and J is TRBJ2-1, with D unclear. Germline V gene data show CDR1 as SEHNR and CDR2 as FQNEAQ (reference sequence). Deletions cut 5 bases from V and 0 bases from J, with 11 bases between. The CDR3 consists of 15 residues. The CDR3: CASSVWRLSYNEQFF. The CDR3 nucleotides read TGTGCCAGCAGCGTTTGGCGGCTCTCCTACAATGAGCAGTTCTTC.

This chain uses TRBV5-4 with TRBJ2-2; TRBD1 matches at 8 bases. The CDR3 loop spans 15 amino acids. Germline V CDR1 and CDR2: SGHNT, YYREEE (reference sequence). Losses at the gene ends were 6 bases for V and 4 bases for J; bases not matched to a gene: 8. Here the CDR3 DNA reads TGTGCCAGCACCTGGGACAGGTTACCCACCGGGGAGCTGTTTTTT. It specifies CASTWDRLPTGELFF.

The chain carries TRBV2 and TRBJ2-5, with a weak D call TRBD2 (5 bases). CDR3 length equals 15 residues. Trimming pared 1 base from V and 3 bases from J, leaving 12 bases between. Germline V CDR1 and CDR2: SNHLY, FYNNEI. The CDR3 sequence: CASSEDGMVKETQYF. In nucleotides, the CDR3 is TGTGCCAGCAGTGAAGACGGGATGGTAAAAGAGACCCAGTACTTC.

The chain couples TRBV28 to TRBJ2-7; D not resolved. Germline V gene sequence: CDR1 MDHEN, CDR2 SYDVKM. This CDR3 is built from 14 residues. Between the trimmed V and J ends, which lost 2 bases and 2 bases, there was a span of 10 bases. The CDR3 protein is CASSLQVPAYEQYF. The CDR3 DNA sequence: TGTGCCAGCAGTTTACAGGTCCCGGCCTACGAGCAGTACTTC.

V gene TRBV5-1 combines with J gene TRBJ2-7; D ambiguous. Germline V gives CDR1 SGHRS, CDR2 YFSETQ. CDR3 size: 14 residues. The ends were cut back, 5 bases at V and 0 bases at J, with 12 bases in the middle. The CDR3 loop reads CASRHAAASYEQYF. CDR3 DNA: TGCGCCAGCAGGCACGCGGCGGCCTCCTACGAGCAGTACTTC.

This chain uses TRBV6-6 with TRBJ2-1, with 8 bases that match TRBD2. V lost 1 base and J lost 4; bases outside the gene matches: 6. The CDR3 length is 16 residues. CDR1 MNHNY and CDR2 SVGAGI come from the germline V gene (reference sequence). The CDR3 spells CASSYLASGPYNEQFF. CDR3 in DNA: TGTGCCAGCAGTTACTTGGCTAGCGGGCCTTACAATGAGCAGTTCTTC.

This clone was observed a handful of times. The CDR3 loop reads CASSRDPNTGELFF. The CDR3 nucleotides are TGTGCCAGCAGCAGGGATCCGAACACCGGGGAGCTGTTTTTT. This sequence joins TRBV6-1 and TRBJ2-2, with D perhaps matching TRBD1 (5 bases). Trimming cost V 6 bases and J 0 bases, with 8 bases left between them. The CDR3 has 14 residues. Looked up from germline, CDR1 is MNHNS and CDR2 is SASEGT.

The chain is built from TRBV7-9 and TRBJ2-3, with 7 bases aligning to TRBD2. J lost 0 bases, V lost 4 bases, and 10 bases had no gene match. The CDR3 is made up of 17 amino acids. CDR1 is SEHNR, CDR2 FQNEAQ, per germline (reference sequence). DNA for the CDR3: TGTGCCAGCAGCTCAAAAGGGAGCGGGGCAAGCACAGATACGCAGTATTTT. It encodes CASSSKGSGASTDTQYF.